Shown below are 12 T cell receptor beta chains from a single sample sequenced in a study of shared clonotypes between healthy human individuals. Sequenced by immunoSEQ multiplex PCR; TCRdb stores in-frame clones only, minus some. The profile shows 2,100,000 or so clones, around 95% of them singletons. Sample: naive CD4+ T cells sorted from blood. Documented subset: CD45RA+ positively selected. The receptors here all came from a young man in good health.

In this sample, this clone turned up once. The chain links TRBV4-1 to TRBJ2-3, with TRBD2 identical over 9 bases. In germline, CDR1 is MGHRA, CDR2 YSYEKL. The CDR3 is 16 amino acids. Trimming at V came to 4 bases and at J to 5 bases, leaving 10 bases not matched to a gene. CDR3 sequence (DNA): TGCGCCAGCAGCCGGACTGAAGCTAGCGGGGTAGATACGCAGTATTTT. Its protein is CASSRTEASGVDTQYF.

The J gene is TRBJ2-1, the V gene TRBV10-3; 15 bases line up with TRBD2. Germline CDR1 is ENHRY and CDR2 is SYGVKD. Trimming cost V 6 bases and J 4 bases; bases outside gene matches: 4. The CDR3 covers 16 residues. The CDR3 spells CAIRGTSGRLYNEQFF. Here the CDR3 DNA reads TGTGCCATCAGGGGGACTAGCGGGAGGTTATACAATGAGCAGTTCTTC.

The chain links TRBV2 to TRBJ2-3; D not certain. The germline V and J ends were trimmed by 4 bases and 3 bases, with 8 bases remaining between them. The CDR3 loop spans 13 amino acids. Germline-derived CDR1 and CDR2 are SNHLY and FYNNEI. In DNA form, the CDR3 reads TGTGCCAGCAGTGTTCAGCGAACAGATACGCAGTATTTT. Its translation is CASSVQRTDTQYF.

DNA of the CDR3: TGCGCCAGCAGCGAACAGGGTCTTTCTTCACCCCTCCACTTT. Protein product: CASSEQGLSSPLHF. This sequence joins TRBV4-1 and TRBJ1-6, with TRBD1 as a possible D gene (6 bases). The CDR3 runs to 14 residues. Germline V gene lookup returns CDR1 MGHRA and CDR2 YSYEKL. The V and J ends lost 5 bases and 9 bases respectively, with 14 bases between them.

This chain joins TRBV7-2 and TRBJ1-6, with 7 bases identical to TRBD1. Germline trimming cut 2 bases from V and 9 bases from J; bases unmatched to any gene: 4. CDR1 is SGHTA, CDR2 FQGNSA, per germline. The length of the CDR3 is 14 residues. The CDR3 sequence is CASSLRGGGSPLHF. CDR3 sequence (DNA): TGTGCCAGCAGCTTAAGAGGGGGCGGTTCACCCCTCCACTTT.

The chain is built from TRBV7-9 and TRBJ1-6; perhaps TRBD1 as D (6 bases). V was pared by 5 bases and J by 8 bases, with 13 bases between. Germline V gene data show CDR1 as SEHNR and CDR2 as FQNEAQ (reference sequence). This CDR3 comprises 14 residues. DNA for the CDR3: TGTGCCAGCAGCACGCAGGGGACCGATTCACCCCTCCACTTT. It translates to CASSTQGTDSPLHF.

The V call is TRBV2, the J call TRBJ1-2; TRBD1 agrees at 11 bases. Trimming removed 0 bases from V and 8 bases from J; junction bases left unmatched: 8. This CDR3 is 16 amino acids long. Looked up from germline, CDR1 is SNHLY and CDR2 is FYNNEI. DNA for the CDR3: TGTGCCAGCAGTGAAGCGCTTAGGACAGGGGGCTCGGGCTACACCTTC. It is translated as CASSEALRTGGSGYTF.

Points on this clone: This CDR3 is also generated by other DNA sequences in the sample. The CDR3 nucleotides are TGCAGCGTTGTGCTCAGGATGAACACTGAAGCTTTCTTT. It specifies CSVVLRMNTEAFF. The J gene is TRBJ1-1, the V gene TRBV29-1; D gene unclear. The CDR3 covers 13 residues. The V and J ends lost 4 bases and 0 bases respectively, with 9 bases between them. Germline CDR1 SQVTM, CDR2 ANQGSEA.

The rearrangement uses TRBV6-1 and TRBJ1-5, with 7 bases that match TRBD1. Germline V lookup: CDR1 MNHNS, CDR2 SASEGT. J was trimmed by 3 bases and V by 6 bases; bases with no gene match: 5. CDR3 length equals 14 residues. CDR3 in amino acids: CASSLQGTNQPQHF. The CDR3 bases are TGTGCCAGCAGCCTACAGGGGACCAATCAGCCCCAGCATTTT.

The chain employs TRBV9 and TRBJ2-2; TRBD2 is a possible D gene (6 bases). Trimming stripped 2 bases from V and 6 bases from J, with 11 bases between. Germline V gives CDR1 SGDLS, CDR2 YYNGEE. The CDR3 is 14 amino acids. Here the CDR3 reads CASSVSGGSGELFF. The CDR3 coding sequence is TGTGCCAGCAGCGTCTCCGGGGGATCCGGGGAGCTGTTTTTT.

The V call is TRBV9, the J call TRBJ1-1; possibly TRBD1 for D (5 bases). Deletions cut 4 bases from V and 10 bases from J, with 17 bases between. The CDR3 covers 13 residues. Per the germline V gene, CDR1 is SGDLS and CDR2 is YYNGEE. Here the CDR3 DNA reads TGTGCCAGCAGCCCCACTGGGGCTGGGGTAGCTTTCTTT. Its protein product is CASSPTGAGVAFF.

V is TRBV11-2 and J is TRBJ2-1; 10 bases are a match to TRBD2. The length of the CDR3 is 15 residues. J was trimmed by 2 bases and V by 4 bases; bases with no gene match: 2. The germline V gene encodes CDR1 SGHAT and CDR2 FQNNGV. CDR3 loop: CASSYTSGAYNEQFF. The CDR3, as DNA: TGTGCCAGCAGCTATACTAGCGGGGCCTACAATGAGCAGTTCTTC.